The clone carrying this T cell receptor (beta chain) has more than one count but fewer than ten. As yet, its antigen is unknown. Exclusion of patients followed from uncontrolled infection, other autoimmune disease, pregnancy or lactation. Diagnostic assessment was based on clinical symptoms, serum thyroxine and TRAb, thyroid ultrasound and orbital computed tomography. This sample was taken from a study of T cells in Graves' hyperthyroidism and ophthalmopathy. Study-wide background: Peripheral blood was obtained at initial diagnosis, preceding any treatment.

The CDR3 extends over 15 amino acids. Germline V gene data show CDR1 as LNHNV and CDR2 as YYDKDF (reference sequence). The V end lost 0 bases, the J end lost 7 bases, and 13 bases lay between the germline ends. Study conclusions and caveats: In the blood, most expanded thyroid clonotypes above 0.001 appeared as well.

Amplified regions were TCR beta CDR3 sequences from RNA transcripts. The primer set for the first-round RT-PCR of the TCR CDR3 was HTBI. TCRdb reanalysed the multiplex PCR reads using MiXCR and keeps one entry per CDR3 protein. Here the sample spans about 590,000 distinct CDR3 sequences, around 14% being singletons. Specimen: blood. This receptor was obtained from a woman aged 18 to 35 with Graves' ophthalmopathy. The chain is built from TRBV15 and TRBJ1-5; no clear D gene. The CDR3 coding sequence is TGTGCCACCAGCAGAGAATTAAGTGCCGGACAGCCCCAGCATTTT. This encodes CATSRELSAGQPQHF.